Listed here is a single T cell receptor beta chain. Its antigen is unidentified. The PCR was carried out with 60 Vbeta primers and 13 Jbeta primers. Assay: immunoSEQ multiplex PCR; the TCRdb copy retains only in-frame clones and omits some. Of some 120,000 clones detected, over 80% appear once; the ten largest clones hold about 19%. The data originate from a study of cytomegalovirus exposure and HLA in healthy donors. The study, taken as a whole, reports: Follow-up analysis seemed to connect common viral pathogens with several of the most significant clusters identified. The study dropped some indistinguishable V segments, TRBV6-2 and TRBV6-3 among them.

CDR1 is SEHNR and CDR2 is FQNEAQ in the germline V gene (reference sequence). This CDR3 is 12 amino acids long. The germline V and J ends were trimmed by 1 base and 6 bases, with 4 bases remaining between them. The sequence was collected from a man between 18 and 29 years old in good health and CMV-seropositive. The sample was PBMCs. The chain recombines TRBV7-9 with TRBJ1-5; D unclear. For the CDR3, the DNA is TGTGCCAGCAGCTTAGGAGGTCAGCCCCAGCATTTT. Its translation is CASSLGGQPQHF.